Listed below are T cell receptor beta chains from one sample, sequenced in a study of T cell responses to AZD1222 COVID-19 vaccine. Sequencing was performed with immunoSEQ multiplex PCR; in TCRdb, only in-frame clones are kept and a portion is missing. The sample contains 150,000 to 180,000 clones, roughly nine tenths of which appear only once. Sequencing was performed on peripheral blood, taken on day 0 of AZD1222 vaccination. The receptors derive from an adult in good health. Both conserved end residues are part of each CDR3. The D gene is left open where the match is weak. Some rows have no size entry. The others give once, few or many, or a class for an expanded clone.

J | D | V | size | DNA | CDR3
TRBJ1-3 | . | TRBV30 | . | TGTGCCTGGGTTCGGAGCTCTGGAAACACCATATATTTT | CAWVRSSGNTIYF
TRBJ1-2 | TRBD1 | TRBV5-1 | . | TGCGCCAGCAGCTTGGCCGGACAGGAGCCTTATGGCTACACCTTC | CASSLAGQEPYGYTF
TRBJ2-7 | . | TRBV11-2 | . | TGTGCCAGCAGCCAAGTTAGGGCTACCGCCTGGGAGCAGTACTTC | CASSQVRATAWEQYF
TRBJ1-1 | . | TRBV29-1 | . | TGCAGCGTTGAGTCTAGAGGGGACGGGACCGGGAACACTGAAGCTTTCTTT | CSVESRGDGTGNTEAFF
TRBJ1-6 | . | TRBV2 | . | TGTGCCAGCAGCAGGGGTGATGGTTCACCCCTCCACTTT | CASSRGDGSPLHF
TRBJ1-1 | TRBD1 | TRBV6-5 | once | TGTGCCAGCAGACAGGGGATAACTGAAGCTTTCTTT | CASRQGITEAFF
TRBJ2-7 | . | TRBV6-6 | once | TGTGCCAGCAGTTACCGTGCCTACGAGCAGTACTTC | CASSYRAYEQYF
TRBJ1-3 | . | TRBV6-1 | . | TGTGCCAGCAGTGAAGTCAACGGCTCTGGAAACACCATATATTTT | CASSEVNGSGNTIYF
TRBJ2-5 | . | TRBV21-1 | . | TGTGCCAGCAGGAGGGACAGGGTTCAAGAGACCCAGTACTTC | CASRRDRVQETQYF
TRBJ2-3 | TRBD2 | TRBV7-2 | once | TGTGCCCGTTCTAGCGGGGGATGGGGTACGCAGTATTTT | CARSSGGWGTQYF
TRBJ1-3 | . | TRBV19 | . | TGTGCCAGTAGTATGCAGGGAGAGGCTGGAAACACCATATATTTT | CASSMQGEAGNTIYF
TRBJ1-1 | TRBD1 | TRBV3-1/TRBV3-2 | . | TGTGCCACCGTAGACAGGGCGCACACTGAAGCTTTCTTT | CATVDRAHTEAFF
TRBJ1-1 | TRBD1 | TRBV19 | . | TGTGCCACAAGGGCAGACAGGGGGACTGAAGCTTTCTTT | CATRADRGTEAFF
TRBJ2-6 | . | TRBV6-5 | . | TGTGCCAGCAGACTAGGGGGGCCCGGGGCCAACGTCCTGACTTTC | CASRLGGPGANVLTF
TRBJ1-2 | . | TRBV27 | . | TGTGCCAGCAGTTCTGGGGGGCGCGGTATTCGTGGCTACACCTTC | CASSSGGRGIRGYTF
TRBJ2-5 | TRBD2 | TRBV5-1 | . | TGCGCCAGCAGCATGGGGACTAATCAAGAGACCCAGTACTTC | CASSMGTNQETQYF
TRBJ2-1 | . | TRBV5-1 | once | TGCGCCAGCAGCTTGGGCCAAGGTGGGTCCGGGCAGTCTGAGCAGTTCTTC | CASSLGQGGSGQSEQFF
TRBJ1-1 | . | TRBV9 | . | TGTGCCAGCAGCGCCGGGCCAGAGAACACTGAAGCTTTCTTT | CASSAGPENTEAFF
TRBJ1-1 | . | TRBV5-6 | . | TGTGCCAGCAGTACGACAGCGAACACTGAAGCTTTCTTT | CASSTTANTEAFF
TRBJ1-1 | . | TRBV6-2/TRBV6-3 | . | TGTGCCAGCAGTCTCAGAGGGGATAGAACTGAAGCTTTCTTT | CASSLRGDRTEAFF
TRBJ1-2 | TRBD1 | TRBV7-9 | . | TGTGCCACCCGAACGACGGACAGGGCCTATGGCTACACCTTC | CATRTTDRAYGYTF
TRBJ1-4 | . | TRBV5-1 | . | TGCGCCAGCAGCTCCCCCCCGCAGGGAAAACTGTTTTTT | CASSSPPQGKLFF
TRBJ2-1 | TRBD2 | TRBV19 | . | TGTGCCAGTAGTACAGCTAGCGGGGGCTTTCCGGGTGAGCAGTTCTTC | CASSTASGGFPGEQFF
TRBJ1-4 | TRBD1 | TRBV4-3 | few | TGCGCCAGCAGCCAAGAGAGAGGGGCAGGGGGCGGCTTTAAACTGTTTTTT | CASSQERGAGGGFKLFF
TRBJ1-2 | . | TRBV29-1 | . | TGCAGCGTTGTGGAGAGGAACTATGGCTACACCTTC | CSVVERNYGYTF
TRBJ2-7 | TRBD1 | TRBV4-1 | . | TGCGCCAGCAGCCACTCAGACAGGGCGGACTACGAGCAGTACTTC | CASSHSDRADYEQYF
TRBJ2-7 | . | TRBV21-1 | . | TGTGCCAGCAGCAAAGTGATGGACAGGGGAATCGCCGAGCAGTACTTC | CASSKVMDRGIAEQYF
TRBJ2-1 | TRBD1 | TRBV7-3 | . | TGTGCCAGCAGCTTAAGAGGAAAGCGGCAGGGGGTAGGCCCTTCGTACGCTGAGCAGTTCTTC | CASSLRGKRQGVGPSYAEQFF
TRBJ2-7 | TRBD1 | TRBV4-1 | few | TGCGCCAGCAGCTACGACGGGACAGGGAACTACGAGCAGTACTTC | CASSYDGTGNYEQYF
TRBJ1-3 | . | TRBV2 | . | TGTGCCAGCAGTGAAGCGGAAGTTTGGAACACCATATATTTT | CASSEAEVWNTIYF
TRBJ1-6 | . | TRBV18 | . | TGTGCCAGCTCACCTAAGTTCCGGGACGGATATAATTCACCCCTCCACTTT | CASSPKFRDGYNSPLHF
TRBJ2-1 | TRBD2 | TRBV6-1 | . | TGTGCCAGCAGTGAGAGGGGCGGGACTAGTTCCTACAATGAGCAGTTCTTC | CASSERGGTSSYNEQFF
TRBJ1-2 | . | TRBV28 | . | TGTGCCAGCAGTGGAAGGACGGGCGACTATGGCTACACCTTC | CASSGRTGDYGYTF
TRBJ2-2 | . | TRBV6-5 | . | TGTGCCAGCAGGCGCCGACAGGCAGCAACCGGGGAGCTGTTTTTT | CASRRRQAATGELFF
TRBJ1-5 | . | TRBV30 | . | TGTGCCTGGACTCCGACGGCGTGGGGCAATCAGCCCCAGCATTTT | CAWTPTAWGNQPQHF
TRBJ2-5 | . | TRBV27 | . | TGTGCCAGCAGTTTAGCCGGGGGTTTGGGGGAGACCCAGTACTTC | CASSLAGGLGETQYF
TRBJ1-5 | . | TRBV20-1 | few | TGCAGTGCTAGTGGTGTATCAGGGTCGCAGCAGCCCCAGCATTTT | CSASGVSGSQQPQHF
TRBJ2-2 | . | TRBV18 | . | TGTGCCAGCTCTCAGTACACCGGGGAGCTGTTTTTT | CASSQYTGELFF
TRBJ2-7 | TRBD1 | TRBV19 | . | TGTGCCAGTAGTATACTAGTGGGACAGGGAGAATCCGAGCAGTACTTC | CASSILVGQGESEQYF
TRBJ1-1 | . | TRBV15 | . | TGTGCCACCAGCACGGGTGTGAACACTGAAGCTTTCTTT | CATSTGVNTEAFF
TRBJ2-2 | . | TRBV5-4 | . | TGTGCCAGCAGCAAACCCGGGACCCAGCCCCCCCAGGGCGGGGAGCTGTTTTTT | CASSKPGTQPPQGGELFF
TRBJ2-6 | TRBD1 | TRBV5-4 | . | TGTGCCAGCAGCTTAGGGACAGGCGGGGCCAACGTCCTGACTTTC | CASSLGTGGANVLTF
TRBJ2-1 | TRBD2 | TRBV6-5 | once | TGTGCCAGCAGGACCTTTACTAGCGCACGCAATGAGCAGTTCTTC | CASRTFTSARNEQFF
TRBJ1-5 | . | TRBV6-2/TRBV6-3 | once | TGTGCCAGCAGTTACTCCCTGAGTGACAGGAGGGTGAGCAATCAGCCCCAGCATTTT | CASSYSLSDRRVSNQPQHF
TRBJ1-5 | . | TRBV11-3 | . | TGTGCCAGCAGCTTACACGAGGATCAGCCCCAGCATTTT | CASSLHEDQPQHF
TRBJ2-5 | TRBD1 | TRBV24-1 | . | TGTGCCACCAGTGATCCGACAGGGCGAGGAGAGACCCAGTACTTC | CATSDPTGRGETQYF
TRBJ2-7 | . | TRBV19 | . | TGTGCCAGTAGGGGACCCTCCTACGAGCAGTACTTC | CASRGPSYEQYF
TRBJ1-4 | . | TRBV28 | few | TGTGCCAGCAGTTTCGTCTCGGGCGGTAATGAAAAACTGTTTTTT | CASSFVSGGNEKLFF
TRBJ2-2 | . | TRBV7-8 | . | TGTGCCAGCAGCTTAGTTGAGTTCCTAAACACCGGGGAGCTGTTTTTT | CASSLVEFLNTGELFF
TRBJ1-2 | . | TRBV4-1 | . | TGCGCCAGCAGCCAAGATGAATCTGGCTACACCTTC | CASSQDESGYTF
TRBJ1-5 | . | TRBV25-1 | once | TGTGCCAGCAGAGGTGAAAATCAGCCCCAGCATTTT | CASRGENQPQHF
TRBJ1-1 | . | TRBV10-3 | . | TGTGCCATCAGTGAACTGGGAGTGAGGACTGAAGCTTTCTTT | CAISELGVRTEAFF
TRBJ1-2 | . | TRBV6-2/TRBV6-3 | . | TGTGCCAGCAGTCTCCGGGCCCCCGGGTACTATGGCTACACCTTC | CASSLRAPGYYGYTF
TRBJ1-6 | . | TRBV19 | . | TGTGCCAGCCTTCGGGACGCAAGATATAATTCACCCCTCCACTTT | CASLRDARYNSPLHF
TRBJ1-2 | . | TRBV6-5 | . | TGTGCCAGCAGAACTCCAGGGTACTATGGCTACACCTTC | CASRTPGYYGYTF
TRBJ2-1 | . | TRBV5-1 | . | TGCGCCAGCAGCTTGGCTGCTAGCGCCTCCTACAATGAGCAGTTCTTC | CASSLAASASYNEQFF
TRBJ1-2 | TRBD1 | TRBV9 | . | TGTGCCAGCAGCGCCGGACAGGCCTATGGCTACACCTTC | CASSAGQAYGYTF
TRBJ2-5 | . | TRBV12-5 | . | TGTGCTAGTGGTTTGAACGGGGAGACCCAGTACTTC | CASGLNGETQYF
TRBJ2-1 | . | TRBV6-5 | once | TGTGCCAGCAGTTATGGTGGGCACAATGAGCAGTTCTTC | CASSYGGHNEQFF